This T cell receptor beta chain was sequenced during a study of blood T cells in healthy people across ages (dated by TCRdb to between 2015 and 2017). With respect to the entire study: In model experiments, template switching captured about one uniquely barcoded TCR beta cDNA molecule for every two T cells. Using deep sequencing normalized with unique cDNA molecular identifiers, the study measured how TCR beta repertoire diversity changes with age. Donors were grouped into four age groups: young (average approximately 16 years), middle-aged (39), aged (about 60) and long-lived (82). To avoid experimental bias, donors of different ages were distributed randomly across sequencing lanes. Using the same blood draw, the study looked at two additional independent replicas of 1 million unique cDNA reads for two donors, one aged 18 to 30 and the other aged 80 or older. General findings and caveats noted by the study authors: Total diversity estimates from one million sequenced T cells were considered lower bounds and underestimates. As age increased, observed TCR beta diversity per million T cells dropped in a roughly linear way, and a significant reduction was already evident by age 40. The CMV infection status of donors was not known, potentially confounding age-related changes in expanded clonotypes. Because profiling used bulk unsorted PBMCs, naive and antigen-experienced compartments could not be compared conclusively. Compared with the aged group, the long-lived group had more naive CD4+ T cells, fewer expanded clones and increased TCR diversity, a pattern suggesting age selection. There was a strong correlation between observed TCR beta diversity and the percentage of naive T cells measured by flow cytometry.

Receptor libraries were prepared by 5' RACE. Sequencing used an Illumina HiSeq 2500. A second PCR of about 7 to 12 cycles was performed with a sample-barcoded 5' primer and a J-beta primer mix. A template-switch 5' adaptor carrying 12 random nucleotides introduced a unique molecular identifier onto each TCR beta cDNA molecule. Each sample yielded at least 3 million CDR3-containing paired-end reads. First-strand cDNA synthesis was performed from all RNA using the Mint cDNA synthesis kit, with priming by a TRBC-specific oligonucleotide. All cDNA was treated with uracil-DNA glycosylase and then went through a first 18-cycle PCR with the universal primers M1SS and BC2_uni_R. The authors processed their data as follows. For normalization, 1 million high-quality reads were randomly selected from each sample, with every read carrying a distinct molecular identifier. Instead of being binned into consensus sequences, reads that shared molecular identifiers were thrown out. CDR3 identification, clonotype clustering and error correction used MiTCR with a Q25 quality threshold and the strictest error-elimination algorithm. Lower-bound total TCR beta diversity was estimated with a nonparametric unseen species model using Euler transformation. TCRdb's own reprocessing of the public reads used fastp at Q25 and MiXCR and kept productive beta chains. For every CDR3 protein sequence, its rows merge into one entry that carries the most common genes and DNA. These V and J calls rely on TCRdb rather than the paper's analysis. The sample data list hundreds of thousands of distinct CDR3 sequences, and around 45% of these were observed just once. The top ten constitute under 35% of the sample.

On this clonotype itself: Its antigen is unknown. The germline gene is not matched at one end of the junction; a read error may be the cause.

Donors were about 36 systemically healthy Caucasian individuals from Russia aged roughly 6 to 95 years. Approximately 9.3 milliliters of peripheral blood were drawn from each donor into EDTA-treated Vacutainer tubes. Ficoll-Paque density-gradient centrifugation was used to isolate PBMCs, with at least 7 million per sample. Total RNA was extracted from PBMCs with Trizol reagent, with at least 6 micrograms obtained per sample. The percentages of naive CD45RAhigh/CD27high T cells were determined by flow cytometry on a PBMC aliquot from every donor. The CDR3 holds 13 amino acids from the cysteine to the phenylalanine. Only the CDR3 part of the read is kept: 39 bases, read in frame from the first base. In the germline V gene, CDR1 corresponds to SGDLS and CDR2 to YYNGEE.

The receptor chain draws on TRBV9 and TRBJ2-1; the D gene identity is not certain. Sequences were obtained from blood. This sequence originates from a woman aged 60-75 years in good health. Here the CDR3 is given as CSSSAQTRDEQFF. The sequence in DNA is TGTTCCAGCAGCGCTCAGACTCGGGATGAGCAGTTCTTC.